This T cell receptor beta chain originates from a study of cytomegalovirus exposure and HLA in healthy donors (dated by TCRdb to 2015 to 2018). With regard to the full study: In an earlier analysis of 450 to 750 of the donors, about 260 Gb of sequence data and approximately 100 million unique TCR beta sequences from 180 million or so T cells were reported. An early release that covered fewer than 750 HLA-typed donors contained about 300 gigabases of sequencing data and 80 million or so unique TCR sequences. Of the roughly 400 genotyped donors, approximately 83% fell in the genetic ancestry cluster associated with self-reported Caucasian donors. The study aimed to test whether signatures of past pathogen exposure could be identified by cataloging public T cell receptors. Using immunosequencing, the study profiled T cell repertoires from fewer than 700 subjects and related those repertoires to cytomegalovirus serostatus. Besides the first cohort of 550 to 750 subjects, a separate validation cohort made up of around 120 different subjects was used. High-throughput TCR immunosequencing, statistical association of individual TCRs with disease status, and machine learning were combined to predict cytomegalovirus infection status. A later analysis re-examined previously published TCR beta repertoires from over 500 donors and added high-resolution HLA genotyping to investigate patterns of TCR occurrence. In the later analysis, no new phenotypic data were used to find candidate immune exposures; instead, reliance was placed on TCR beta sequences and their occurrence across donors. An earlier analysis of about 620 of the donors applied high-throughput TCR beta sequencing to assess whether each TCR beta V gene segment acted as functional or pseudogenic. Donor age, sex, ethnicity and CMV serostatus were collected together with the repertoire data. A later genetic analysis used genome-wide SNP genotypes for about 60% of the 666 donors, treating that subset as a discovery cohort. Every repertoire in the discovery cohort had been generated on one and the same sequencing platform. Class I and class II HLA loci were covered by the typing at four-digit resolution. Typing coverage differed by locus: A, B, C, DRB1 and DQB1 were typed in about 620-640 donors, DQA1 in roughly 500, DPA1 in 600 to 610, and DPB1 in approximately 450. Roughly 5 DR-DQ haplotypes were treated as single units for association and clustering because of strong linkage in the cohort. On average, roughly 240,000 unique TCR beta nucleotide sequences were sequenced per donor among fewer than 500 genotyped donors of the cohort, with roughly 18% of those sequences being non-productive.

About this clone: Its antigen target is currently unknown. Within one base of it there is no much larger clone, and no base qualities were kept.

V is cut back by 5 bases and J by 7 bases, with 9 bases in the junction unmatched. The germline V gene (reference sequence) specifies SEHNR as CDR1 and FQNEAQ as CDR2. Including the terminal cysteine and phenylalanine, the CDR3 comprises 15 residues. Left in the record is the CDR3 DNA by itself, 45 bases read in frame from the first base. Results the study describes overall, beyond this receptor: Linkage disequilibrium might explain the correlated functional status among segregating V segments, but an unknown experimental factor could not be ruled out. A cluster of highly shared sequence variants was judged likely to be a technical artifact of the sequencing pipeline. Compared with equally common non-associated chains, HLA-associated TCR beta chains in a later analysis were more clonally expanded and had lower generation probabilities. In a later analysis, some 17,000 TCR beta sequences were associated with specific HLA alleles at a false discovery rate of 0.05. Roughly uniform sequencing depth across donors was assumed in presence/absence analyses, although this assumption may not hold. It was suggested by the authors that the approach could potentially be generalized to other disease states and immunological phenotypes. Because counts were too low, roughly 16 rarely observed V segments, including chromosome 9 orphons, were left out of the earlier analysis of some 600 of the donors. Some IMGT-functional V segments, including TRBV6-2 and TRBV6-3, could not be told apart with the 87-base-pair reads, so those segments were excluded. When HLA alleles, especially DR and DQ, strongly co-occurred, TCR associations were difficult to assign to individual alleles. For the cohort, immune exposure information was limited to CMV serostatus. According to a later analysis, TCR association rates differed among HLA loci, with DRB1 alleles showing the most associated TCRs and HLA-C alleles showing the fewest. According to a later analysis, parvovirus B19, influenza, CMV and Epstein-Barr virus appeared linked to several top co-occurrence clusters. Because some donors lacked HLA typing at each locus, the association tests relied only on the typed subset. According to a later analysis, most CMV-associated TCR beta chains appeared to be HLA-restricted, and the HLA associations seemed to be driven largely by CMV exposure. Most TCR sequences were observed very rarely across donors, whereas some public TCRs were present in many individuals. A later genetic analysis associated a missense DCLRE1C variant with V-gene and J-gene trimming of TCR beta chains, and an independent cohort replicated the association. A further reported finding was that TCR beta sequences accurately predicted the HLA-A and HLA-B alleles for most subjects in the first cohort. The study gave a list of 150 to 200 TCR beta chains associated with cytomegalovirus. Broadly in line with IMGT annotations, most TCR beta V segments showed up in productive rearrangements about 90% or about 30% of the time in an earlier analysis of about 500 of the donors. In vitro tests confirmed that three of the cytomegalovirus-associated TCR beta chains recognize cytomegalovirus antigens. Compared with the approximately 700-donor mean, donors in an Asian-associated ancestry cluster had fewer N-insertions in productive TCRs, according to a later genetic analysis. Cytomegalovirus status was reported to be diagnosed by the classifier with high specificity and sensitivity in both the original and validation cohorts. In this cohort, only TCR beta chains were sequenced, and detectable features were limited by the absence of alpha or paired-chain data.

In total, 666 healthy bone marrow donors made up the cohort. At the time of sampling, all cohort members were nominally healthy, though unrecorded immune exposures were likely present. The donor tested CMV seronegative and was one of the 352 seronegative cohort members. A peripheral blood sample was provided by each donor, and peripheral blood mononuclear cells were used for TCR beta sequencing. The Qiagen DNeasy Blood Extraction Kit was used to extract genomic DNA from the blood cell samples. The library was built by means of the immunoSEQ multiplex PCR assay. A mixture of 60 forward primers for TCR Vbeta segments and 13 reverse primers for TCR Jbeta segments was used in the multiplex PCR. The CDR3 region of rearranged TCR beta genes was amplified from genomic DNA by a multiplex PCR assay. The amplified TCR beta libraries were sequenced on the Illumina HiSeq System as 87-base-pair reads. The paper's data handling went like this. Across the 500 to 750 repertoires, a later analysis counted some 81 million unique TCR beta chains, roughly 11 million of which were shared by at least two donors. A nearest-neighbor algorithm error-corrected the raw reads and collapsed the reads into unique sequences, merging closely related sequences to remove PCR and sequencing errors. V, D and J gene segments were assigned by aligning CDR3 sequences to IMGT reference sequences. For a sequence to be retained, a match of at least six nucleotides to both a V gene segment and a J gene segment was required. A rearrangement counted as productive if the CDR3 had no stop codons and remained in frame with V and J, and every other rearrangement counted as non-productive. CDR3 was defined by IMGT convention, running from the second conserved V-encoded cysteine to the conserved J-encoded phenylalanine. The earlier analysis of roughly 590 of the donors excluded any sequence lacking an unambiguous match to a single V gene segment. An earlier analysis of 450 to 650 of the donors called V segments functional above 56.7% productive rearrangements and segregating when the between-donor standard deviation exceeded 5%. To diagnose cytomegalovirus status from the catalog of TCR beta chain sequences, a statistical classification framework was built. V and J gene assignment, in a later analysis, came from comparing TCR nucleotide sequences with IMGT/GENE-DB human TR gene sequences. Using the TCRdist pipeline, a later analysis assigned CDR3 sequences along with most-parsimonious VDJ recombination scenarios. In a later analysis, each TCR beta chain was defined by its CDR3 amino acid sequence together with its V-gene family, and reads without a unique V-gene family were excluded. To address suspected cross-contamination and a sequencing artifact, a later analysis removed a few hundred highly shared, low-generation-probability nucleotide sequences. In a later analysis, a clonal expansion index was calculated for each public chain from normalized within-repertoire ranks of inferred template counts. In a later analysis, generation probabilities were computed using a VDJ recombination model fitted to out-of-frame rearrangements, and the results were checked against IGoR. In a later analysis, TCR-TCR, TCR-HLA and TCR-CMV co-occurrence was scored with hypergeometric tests, and a repertoire-size bias correction was applied to TCR pairs. To estimate false discovery rates, a later analysis permuted the HLA or CMV assignments 20 times. In a later analysis, co-occurring TCRs were grouped using DBSCAN, and TCRdist sequence similarity was added for clustering within HLA-allele-positive subsets. Repertoires with fewer than 30,000 or more than 120,000 public chains were left out of co-occurrence clustering, as were several repertoires with anomalous nucleotide sharing. Here the immuneACCESS table is served through TCRdb, limited to in-frame sequences with V and J called. Missing clones are a known gap in these copies; in checked studies unresolved V genes cover under half, and the rest lacks a known reason. V, J and clone size were drawn from that table, and D and trimming were deduced from the DNA. The sample table lists 200,000 to 250,000 clones, approximately 82% of them with a count of one. The ten most abundant clones make up approximately 0.6% of the sample.

The sample was PBMCs. The origin of this receptor is a man in his late teens or twenties in good health and CMV-seronegative. The receptor chain draws on TRBV7-9 and TRBJ2-7, with TRBD2 matching 12 junction bases. In nucleotide form, the sequence is TGTGCCAGCAGCCCCCGACTAGCGGGAGTGGGGGAGCAGTACTTC. This codes for CASSPRLAGVGEQYF.